This T cell receptor (beta chain) emerged from a study of blood T cell repertoires in COVID-19 (dated by TCRdb to the early 2020s). A note on the overall study: Samples covering the acute and convalescent phases of COVID-19 were provided by collaborators in the United States, Italy and Spain. The sample metadata nearly always contained a de-identified subject ID, COVID-19 status, age in years and sex. The samples were drawn from the first 160 participants of the ongoing ImmuneRACE study and from 950 to 1,500 subjects provided by 6 global collaborators. Subjects who had been exposed to COVID-19, were actively infected with it, or had recovered from it provided the deeply sampled blood TCRbeta repertoires that made up the dataset. Where HLA class I and class II types were available, the types were taken from metadata supplied by the sample provider, not from assay-based typing. A freely available public database, intended as a resource for researchers studying the immune response to SARS-CoV-2, is where the repertoires were released. The material from the prospective study consisted of cDNA or gDNA derived from T cells, B-cell-depleted T cells, or PBMCs. Broad study findings and their caveats: Clinical and demographic metadata were provided uncurated, with the amount varying by source and participant.

Notes on this clone: Its antigen target is currently unknown. Within one base of it there is no much larger clone, and no base qualities were kept.

CDR1 and CDR2, per the germline V gene (reference sequence), are SEHNR and FQNEAQ. V is pruned by 7 bases and J by 6 bases, leaving 8 bases of the junction without a gene match. Including the terminal cysteine and phenylalanine, the CDR3 comprises 14 residues. Only CDR3 DNA remains: 42 bases, in frame from the first base. TCRbeta CDR3 regions were amplified from genomic DNA by means of the immunoSEQ Assay, a bias-controlled multiplex PCR. The authors' analysis ran thus. The number of nucleated cells in each sample was estimated from the amplification of reference gene primers within the assay. Sequence reads were collapsed and filtered to measure the absolute abundance of every unique TCRbeta CDR3 rearrangement. For each sample, productive Simpson clonality was calculated as the square root of Simpson's diversity index over productive rearrangements. The source is immuneACCESS, and TCRdb retained only in-frame sequences with V and J called. Part of the clones is not carried over; for the studies checked, unresolved V genes explain less than half of this, and the remainder is unexplained. That table furnishes V, J and clone size, whereas the DNA furnished D and trimming. This sample has about 240,000 clones in its table, and approximately 90% of those were observed once. Clones ranked in the top ten supply roughly 9% of the sample.

Enrolling through a virtual design, the prospective study's participants ranged in age from about 18 to 100 years and lived across 20 to 25 United States geographic areas. To assign participants to cohorts, the prospective study relied on clinical history that participants themselves reported in a screening survey and a study questionnaire. Recovered participants in ImmuneRACE Cohort 3 were defined by two consecutive negative NP/OP PCR tests, clearance by a healthcare professional, or resolution of symptoms. Each participant in the prospective study had whole blood, serum and a nasopharyngeal or oropharyngeal swab collected by mobile phlebotomists. Participants in the prospective study had the option to provide additional blood draws and questionnaires over an approximately 2-month period. Blood samples from the prospective study were shipped frozen or at room temperature prior to DNA extraction.

Source material: PBMCs or T cells enriched from blood (not recorded which). This chain is built from TRBV7-9 and TRBJ1-4; 7 bases in the junction line up with TRBD1. The sequence came from a man aged 35 to 55 who had recovered from COVID-19. The CDR3 sequence is CASTRDSADEKLFF. In nucleotides, the sequence is TGTGCCAGCACCAGGGACAGTGCGGATGAAAAACTGTTTTTT.